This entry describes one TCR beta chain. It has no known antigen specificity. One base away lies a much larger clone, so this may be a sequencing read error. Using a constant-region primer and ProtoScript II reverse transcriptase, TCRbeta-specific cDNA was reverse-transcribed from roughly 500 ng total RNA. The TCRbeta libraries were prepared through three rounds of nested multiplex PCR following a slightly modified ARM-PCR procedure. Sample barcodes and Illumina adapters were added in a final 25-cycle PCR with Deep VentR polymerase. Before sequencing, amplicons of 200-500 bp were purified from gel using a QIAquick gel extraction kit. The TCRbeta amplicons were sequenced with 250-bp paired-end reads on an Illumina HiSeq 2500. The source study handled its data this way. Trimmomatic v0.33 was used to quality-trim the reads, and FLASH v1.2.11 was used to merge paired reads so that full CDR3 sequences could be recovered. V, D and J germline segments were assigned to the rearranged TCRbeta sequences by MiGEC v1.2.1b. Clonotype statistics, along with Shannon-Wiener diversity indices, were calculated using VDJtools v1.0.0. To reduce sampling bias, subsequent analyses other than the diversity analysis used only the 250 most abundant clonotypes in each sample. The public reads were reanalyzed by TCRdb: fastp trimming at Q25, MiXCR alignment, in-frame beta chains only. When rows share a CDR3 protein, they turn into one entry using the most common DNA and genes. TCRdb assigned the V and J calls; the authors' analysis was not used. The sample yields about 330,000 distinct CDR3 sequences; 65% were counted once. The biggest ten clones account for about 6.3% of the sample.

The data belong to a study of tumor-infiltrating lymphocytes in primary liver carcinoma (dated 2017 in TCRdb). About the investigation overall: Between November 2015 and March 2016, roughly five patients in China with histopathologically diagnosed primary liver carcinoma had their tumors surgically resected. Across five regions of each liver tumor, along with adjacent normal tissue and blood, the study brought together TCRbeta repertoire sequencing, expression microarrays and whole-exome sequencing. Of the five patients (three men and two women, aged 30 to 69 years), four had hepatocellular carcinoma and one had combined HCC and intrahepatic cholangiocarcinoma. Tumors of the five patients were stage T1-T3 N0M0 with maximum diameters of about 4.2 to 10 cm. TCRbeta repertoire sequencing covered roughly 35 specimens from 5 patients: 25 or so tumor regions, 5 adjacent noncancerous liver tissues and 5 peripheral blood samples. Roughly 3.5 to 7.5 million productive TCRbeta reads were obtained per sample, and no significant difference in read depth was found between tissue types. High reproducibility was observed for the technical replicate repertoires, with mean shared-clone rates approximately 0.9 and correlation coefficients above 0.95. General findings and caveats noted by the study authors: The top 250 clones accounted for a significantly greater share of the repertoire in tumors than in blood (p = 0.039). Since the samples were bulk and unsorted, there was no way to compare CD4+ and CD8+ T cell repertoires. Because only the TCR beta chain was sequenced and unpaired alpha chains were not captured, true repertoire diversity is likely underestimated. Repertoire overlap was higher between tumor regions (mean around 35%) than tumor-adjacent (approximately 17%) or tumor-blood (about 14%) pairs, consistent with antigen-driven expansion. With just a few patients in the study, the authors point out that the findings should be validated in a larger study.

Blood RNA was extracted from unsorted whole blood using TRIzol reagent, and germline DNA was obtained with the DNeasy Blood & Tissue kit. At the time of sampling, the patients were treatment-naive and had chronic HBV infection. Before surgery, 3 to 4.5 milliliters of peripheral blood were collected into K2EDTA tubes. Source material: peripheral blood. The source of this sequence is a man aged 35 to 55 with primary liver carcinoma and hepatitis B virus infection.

The CDR3 has the sequence CASSQGGFQVTQYF. The DNA is as follows: TGTGCCAGCAGCCAAGGCGGATTCCAAGTGACCCAGTACTTC. Here the chain combines TRBV4-2 and TRBJ2-5, with the D gene call left open. Measured from the cysteine to the phenylalanine, the CDR3 is 14 residues long. Of the read, only the CDR3 DNA is kept; its 42 bases are in frame from base 1. The germline V gene specifies LGHNA as CDR1 and YNFKEQ as CDR2.